This entry lists 31 T cell receptor beta chains sequenced from one sample in a study of T cells in women clearing cervical HPV infection. Generated by immunoSEQ multiplex PCR, the TCRdb table keeps only in-frame clones and is missing some. The table lists about 48,000 clones. The sequencing sample was made of blood buffy coat. These receptors originate from a woman aged 18 to 75 with a cervical HPV16 infection that either progressed to CIN3+ or cleared (not recorded which).

Concerning this clone itself: The read finishes 3 residues shy of the CDR3 end, and the germline J gene is used to complete it. J is TRBJ2-5 and V is TRBV20-1; D is possibly TRBD2 (6 bases). Germline CDR1 reads DFQATT; CDR2 reads SNEGSKA (reference sequence). The CDR3 extends over 12 amino acids. Trimming took 4 bases from V and 2 from J, leaving 8 bases between them. The sequenced part of the CDR3 DNA is TGCAGTGCTACCGGAGGGCAAGAGACC. Protein sequence: CSATGGQET. The CDR3 in full is CSATGGQETQYF.

CDR3: CASSDRDSQGYTF. CDR3 DNA, as far as it was read: TGTGCCAGCAGCGACCGGGACAGTCAAGGC. The chain is built from TRBV7-9 and TRBJ1-2; 7 nucleotides line up with TRBD1. The observed sequence ends 3 residues before the CDR3 terminus, with the missing tail filled in from the germline J gene. CDR3 length: 13 amino acids. Germline-derived CDR1 and CDR2 are SEHNR and FQNEAQ (reference sequence).

With respect to this clone: The read ends 3 residues shy of where the CDR3 ends; the end is completed using the germline J gene. This chain connects TRBV2 to TRBJ2-3; 7 bases are shared with TRBD1. CDR3 length: 15 amino acids. V shed 4 bases and J 2 bases; nucleotides not matched to a gene: 6. The germline V gene encodes CDR1 SNHLY and CDR2 FYNNEI. The CDR3 bases that were read are TGTGCCAGCAGTGGTACAGGACAGGACACAGATACG. This translates into CASSGTGQDTDT. The whole CDR3 reads CASSGTGQDTDTQYF.

Notes on this clone: The sequenced fragment ends 3 residues before the CDR3 boundary, so the rest is inferred from the germline J gene. The rearrangement uses TRBV20-1 and TRBJ2-4; tentative D call: TRBD1 (5 bases). The CDR3 has 16 amino acids. V dropped 3 bases and J dropped 0 bases, with 15 bases sitting between them. CDR1 DFQATT and CDR2 SNEGSKA come from the germline V gene (reference sequence). CDR3 protein: CSASGEGHIAKNIQYF. The DNA read from the CDR3 is TGCAGTGCTAGTGGTGAAGGACACATAGCCAAAAACATT.

Points on this clone: The CDR3 end is not reached by the read, which stops 3 residues before it; the germline J gene fills it in. The rearrangement links TRBV5-1 to TRBJ1-4; TRBD1 might be the D (6 bases). Germline CDR1 and CDR2: SGHRS and YFSETQ. With 7 bases removed from V and 8 bases from J, the gap between germline ends came to 21 bases. The CDR3 length is 15 residues. The chain's CDR3 is CASGVLGATGEKLFF. The CDR3 bases that were read are TGCGCCAGCGGAGTGTTGGGGGCCACAGGAGAAAAA.

Comments on this clone: The observed sequence ends 3 residues before the CDR3 terminus, with the missing tail filled in from the germline J gene. The chain joins TRBV20-1 to TRBJ2-3; 8 bases agree with TRBD2. The V segment lost 3 bases and the J segment 2 bases; nucleotides outside the gene matches: 13. The CDR3 loop spans 17 amino acids. Germline loops: CDR1 DFQATT, CDR2 SNEGSKA (reference sequence). CDR3 DNA, as far as it was read: TGCAGTGCTAGTACCCTACAAAGCGGGAGTGTCACAGATACG. Amino acid sequence: CSASTLQSGSVTDT. The whole CDR3 region reads CSASTLQSGSVTDTQYF.

With respect to this clone: The read comes to an end 3 residues before the CDR3 does, leaving the germline J gene to fill in the end. The rearrangement links TRBV7-2 to TRBJ2-1; D possibly corresponds to TRBD2 (7 bases). The length of the CDR3 is 14 residues. V shed 0 bases and J shed 7 bases, with 10 bases lying between them. Germline V CDR1 and CDR2: SGHTA, FQGNSA. CDR3 bases read: TGTGCCAGCAGCTTAGCGGGGGGGCCTAATGAG. The encoded protein is CASSLAGGPNE. The whole CDR3 reads CASSLAGGPNEQFF.

Remarks on this clone: A junction boundary mismatches the germline segment, possibly from a read error. The CDR3 end falls 3 residues outside the read, so it is completed with the germline J gene. V and J are TRBV4-2 and TRBJ1-4, with 9 bases fitting TRBD1. The CDR3 runs to 15 residues. Germline lookup yields CDR1 LGHNA and CDR2 YNFKEQ. The sequenced CDR3 bases are TGCGCCAGCAGCCAAGAGGGGACAGGGAACGAAAAA. The encoded protein is CASSQEGTGNEK. The whole CDR3 sequence is CASSQEGTGNEKLFF.

Points on this clone: The read finishes 3 residues shy of the CDR3 end, and the germline J gene is used to complete it. The genes are TRBV7-6 and TRBJ2-2, with 7 bases lining up with TRBD1. Germline assignment: CDR1 SGHVS and CDR2 FNYEAQ. Trimming took 5 bases from V and 6 from J; bases not matched to a gene: 6. There are 14 residues in the CDR3. CDR3 amino acids: CASSRGQMSGELFF. The part of the CDR3 DNA that was read is TGTGCCAGCAGCCGGGGACAGATGTCCGGGGAG.

For this clone: From the germline J gene comes the end of the CDR3, since the read stops 3 residues before it. This rearrangement joins TRBV30 to TRBJ1-1; 8 bases line up with TRBD1. J gave up 4 bases and V 4 bases, and 5 bases lay outside the gene matches. CDR3 length: 13 amino acids. Germline values: CDR1 GTSNPN, CDR2 SVGIG (reference sequence). This CDR3 is CAWMEDRVTEAFF. CDR3 DNA, as far as it was read: TGTGCCTGGATGGAGGACAGGGTCACTGAA. Full variable domain (remainder filled in from reference TRBV30 and TRBJ1-1): SQTIHQWPATLVQPVGSPLSLECTVEGTSNPNLYWYRQAAGRGLQLLFYSVGIGQISSEVPQNLSASRPQDRQFILSSKKLLLSDSGFYLCAWMEDRVTEAFFGQGTRLTVV.

With respect to this clone: The read gets to within 3 residues of the CDR3 end, and the germline J gene fills in the rest. The chain combines TRBV7-9 with TRBJ2-1, with D tentatively TRBD2 (6 bases). CDR1 is SEHNR, CDR2 FQNEAQ, per germline (reference sequence). V lost 3 bases and J lost 4, with 10 bases in between. CDR3 length equals 14 residues. CDR3 sequence: CASSFTSRYNEQFF. The CDR3 bases that were read are TGTGCCAGCAGCTTCACTAGCAGATACAATGAG. The full variable domain, in which reference TRBV7-9 and TRBJ2-1 provide the parts outside the CDR3, is DTGVSQNPRHKITKRGQNVTFRCDPISEHNRLYWYRQTLGQGPEFLTYFQNEAQLEKSRLLSDRFSAERPKGSFSTLEIQRTEQGDSAMYLCASSFTSRYNEQFFGPGTRLTVL.

With respect to this clone: The read terminates 3 residues before the CDR3 end, so the remaining end is supplied by the germline J gene. The chain links TRBV6-2 or TRBV6-3 to TRBJ1-4; TRBD1 aligns across 8 bases. The V and J ends lost 6 bases and 8 bases, in that order; junction bases with no gene match: 8. The CDR3 has 14 residues. CDR1 MNHEY and CDR2 SVGEGT come from the germline V gene. CDR3 amino acids: CASSTGTGREKLFF. The DNA read from the CDR3 is TGTGCCAGCAGCACCGGGACAGGTCGAGAAAAA.

CDR3 in amino acids: CASSAPGTGNQPQHF. Partial CDR3 DNA: TGTGCCAGCAGTGCCCCCGGGACAGGTAATCAGCCC. This chain joins TRBV6-2 or TRBV6-3 and TRBJ1-5; 8 nucleotides align to TRBD1. The read terminates 3 residues ahead of where the CDR3 ends, so the germline J gene completes it. Looked up from germline, CDR1 is MNHEY and CDR2 is SVGEGT. The length of the CDR3 is 15 residues. Losses at the gene ends were 5 bases for V and 4 bases for J; bases not matched to a gene: 7.

Worth noting for this clone: The CDR3 end falls 3 residues outside the read, so it is completed with the germline J gene. The chain combines TRBV20-1 with TRBJ1-6; 7 positions agree with TRBD1. Germline V gene sequence: CDR1 DFQATT, CDR2 SNEGSKA (reference sequence). The CDR3 contains 12 residues. Trimming took 3 bases from V and 11 from J; bases not matched to a gene: 4. The part of the CDR3 DNA that was read is TGCAGTGCTAGTGACAGGGACACACCC. Translating it yields CSASDRDTP. The CDR3 in its entirety is CSASDRDTPLHF.

A word on this clone: The read terminates 3 residues ahead of where the CDR3 ends, so the germline J gene completes it. J is TRBJ1-2 and V is TRBV5-1; 8 bases align to TRBD1. V dropped 3 bases and J dropped 4; count of bases not matched to a gene: 8. Germline V gives CDR1 SGHRS, CDR2 YFSETQ. The CDR3 spans 15 residues. The sequenced part of the CDR3 DNA is TGCGCCAGCAGCTCCTGGACAGGGACCTCCTATGGC. Translating gives CASSSWTGTSYG. The whole CDR3 protein is CASSSWTGTSYGYTF.

With regard to this clone: The read stops 3 residues short of the end of the CDR3; the missing end is completed from the germline J gene. The chain is built from TRBV5-1 and TRBJ2-1; TRBD2 agrees at 13 bases. CDR1 is SGHRS and CDR2 is YFSETQ in the germline V gene. The CDR3 has 14 residues. J gave up 9 bases and V 5 bases, and 5 bases lay outside the gene matches. The CDR3 bases that were read are TGCGCCAGCAGTAGGACTAGCGGGAGTAGTGAG. Its protein is CASSRTSGSSE. The CDR3, in full, reads CASSRTSGSSEQFF.

With regard to this clone: The CDR3 extends 3 residues past the end of the read, so its final part is completed from the germline J gene. Different DNA sequences within this sample yield the same CDR3. This chain links TRBV5-1 with TRBJ1-1; D is ambiguous. Germline V CDR1 and CDR2: SGHRS, YFSETQ. The CDR3 covers 15 residues. Trimming removed 4 bases from V and 5 bases from J, with 18 bases in between. The CDR3 DNA, read in part, is TGCGCCAGCAGCGCGGGTGCGGCCCTGGGGACTGAA. Translation: CASSAGAALGTE. The CDR3 as a whole reads CASSAGAALGTEAFF.

As concerns this clone: The read is 3 residues too short to cover the CDR3 end, so that end is filled in from the germline J gene. J is TRBJ2-5 and V is TRBV5-5, with TRBD1 as a possible D gene (6 bases). CDR1 is SGHKS and CDR2 is YYEKEE in the germline V gene (reference sequence). The V end was cut by 4 bases, the J end by 0 bases, with 10 bases between. The CDR3 totals 14 residues. The covered CDR3 bases are TGTGCCAGCAGCCGGACAGCGTACCAAGAGACC. Translating gives CASSRTAYQET. The CDR3 as a whole reads CASSRTAYQETQYF.

A remark on this clone: The DNA ends 3 residues before the CDR3 does, and the rest of the CDR3 is filled in from the germline J gene. This chain uses TRBV28 with TRBJ1-2, with a possible D match to TRBD1 (6 bases). Trimming removed 8 bases at V and 0 bases at J, with 16 bases between. There are 15 residues in the CDR3. Germline CDR1 reads MDHEN; CDR2 reads SYDVKM. Here the CDR3 reads CASCRGGEANYGYTF. CDR3 DNA (partial): TGTGCCAGCTGCAGAGGGGGGGAAGCTAACTATGGC.

Worth noting for this clone: The sequence runs out 3 residues before the end of the CDR3; the remainder is reconstructed from the germline J gene. The chain is built from TRBV5-6 and TRBJ2-1; TRBD1 matches at 10 bases. The germline CDR1 and CDR2 sequences are SGHDT and YYEEEE. Trimming cost V 4 bases and J 7 bases; bases outside gene matches: 5. The CDR3 covers 14 residues. The CDR3 protein is CASSMTGGWNEQFF. The CDR3 bases that were read are TGTGCCAGCAGCATGACAGGGGGCTGGAATGAG.

For this clone: The read falls 3 residues short of the CDR3 end, and the missing part is taken from the germline J gene. V is TRBV20-1 and J is TRBJ1-2; tentative D call: TRBD1 (5 bases). Germline CDR1 DFQATT, CDR2 SNEGSKA (reference sequence). Trimming cost V 3 bases and J 1 base, with 9 bases left between them. CDR3 length: 13 amino acids. The CDR3 bases that were read are TGCAGTGCTAGGGTAGGACATAACTATGGC. This translates into CSARVGHNYG. The CDR3 in full is CSARVGHNYGYTF.

As to this clone: The missing CDR3 end, 3 residues past where the read stops, is filled in from the germline J gene. V is TRBV12-3 or TRBV12-4 and J is TRBJ2-5; possibly TRBD1 or TRBD2 for D (6 bases each). The V end was cut by 4 bases, the J end by 2 bases, with 8 bases between. The CDR3 sequence is 13 residues long. The sequenced part of the CDR3 DNA is TGTGCCAGCAGTTGGAGGGGGCAAGAGACC. It specifies CASSWRGQET. The complete CDR3 protein is CASSWRGQETQYF.

As concerns this clone: The read ends 3 residues shy of where the CDR3 ends; the end is completed using the germline J gene. V is TRBV6-1 and J is TRBJ1-5; perhaps TRBD1 as D (6 bases). The CDR3 extends over 15 amino acids. CDR1 is MNHNS, CDR2 SASEGT, per germline. V lost 0 bases to trimming and J lost 0 bases, with 6 bases between them. CDR3 amino acids: CASSEAGHSNQPQHF. The sequenced part of the CDR3 DNA is TGTGCCAGCAGTGAAGCGGGACATAGCAATCAGCCC.

Comments on this clone: The missing CDR3 end, 3 residues past where the read stops, is filled in from the germline J gene. The rearrangement joins TRBV5-4 to TRBJ1-6; D remains unclear. The germline gives CDR1 SGHNT, CDR2 YYREEE (reference sequence). This CDR3 region has 15 residues. Trimming shortened V by 4 bases and J by 3 bases, and 11 bases separated the two germline ends. This CDR3 is CASSPDSHYNSPLHF. The CDR3 bases that were read are TGTGCCAGCAGCCCCGACTCCCACTATAATTCACCC.

To note about this clone: From the germline J gene comes the end of the CDR3, since the read stops 3 residues before it. The V and J genes are TRBV7-8 and TRBJ1-5; D may be TRBD1 (6 bases). Trimming removed 0 bases from V and 4 bases from J, with 19 bases in between. CDR3 size: 18 residues. Per the germline V gene, CDR1 is SGHVS and CDR2 is FQNEAQ. Here the CDR3 reads CASSLALVFGTPNQPQHF. Incomplete CDR3 DNA: TGTGCCAGCAGCTTAGCGCTCGTTTTTGGGACACCTAATCAGCCC.

With respect to this clone: The read comes to an end 3 residues before the CDR3 does, leaving the germline J gene to fill in the end. J is TRBJ2-3 and V is TRBV29-1; 11 bases are shared with TRBD2. After removal of 8 bases from V and 4 bases from J, the junction contained 8 bases not matched to a gene. Germline-derived CDR1 and CDR2 are SQVTM and ANQGSEA. CDR3 size: 14 residues. The covered CDR3 bases are TGCAGCATAACTAGCGGGAGACTTGCAGATACG. Encoded protein: CSITSGRLADT. The full-length CDR3 reads as CSITSGRLADTQYF.

Note on this clone: The read finishes 3 residues shy of the CDR3 end, and the germline J gene is used to complete it. The rearrangement joins TRBV7-8 to TRBJ2-7; the D is unclear. Between the trimmed V and J ends, which lost 5 bases and 1 base, there was a span of 12 bases. Germline V gives CDR1 SGHVS, CDR2 FQNEAQ. This CDR3 contains 14 residues. Partial CDR3 DNA: TGTGCCAGCAGCCGTGCTGAGCTATCCTACGAG. It yields the protein CASSRAELSYE. From start to end, the CDR3 is CASSRAELSYEQYF.

With respect to this clone: The read ends 3 residues early relative to the CDR3; the germline J gene fills the gap. The chain combines TRBV7-9 with TRBJ1-1; the match to TRBD1 covers 7 bases. Germline V gene data show CDR1 as SEHNR and CDR2 as FQNEAQ (reference sequence). CDR3 length: 14 amino acids. J was trimmed by 2 bases and V by 5 bases; bases with no gene match: 5. The sequenced part of the CDR3 DNA is TGTGCCAGCAGCATTAACAGGGGAAACACTGAA. This gives the protein CASSINRGNTE. The full CDR3 protein reads CASSINRGNTEAFF.

On this clone: The CDR3 end falls 3 residues outside the read, so it is completed with the germline J gene. The V and J genes are TRBV5-1 and TRBJ2-7; 8 nucleotides line up with TRBD2. The CDR3 loop spans 16 amino acids. The trim removed 0 bases at V and 3 bases at J, leaving 8 bases unmatched. The germline gives CDR1 SGHRS, CDR2 YFSETQ. The CDR3 spells CASSLAGRGSFYEQYF. CDR3 DNA (partial): TGCGCCAGCAGCTTGGCCGGGAGGGGCTCCTTCTACGAG.

Remarks on this clone: The read falls 3 residues short of the CDR3 end, and the missing part is taken from the germline J gene. The chain uses TRBV2 and TRBJ2-1; D may be TRBD2 (5 bases). Germline V gives CDR1 SNHLY, CDR2 FYNNEI. The V end was cut by 5 bases, the J end by 4 bases, with 15 bases between. The CDR3 contains 15 residues. CDR3 protein: CASSSGGVAYNEQFF. Incomplete CDR3 DNA: TGTGCCAGCAGTTCTGGAGGCGTAGCATACAATGAG.

Worth noting for this clone: The read gets to within 3 residues of the CDR3 end, and the germline J gene fills in the rest. The gene calls are TRBV12-3 or TRBV12-4 and TRBJ1-5; D call uncertain. The V and J ends lost 3 bases and 7 bases respectively, with 10 bases between them. This CDR3 spans 13 amino acids. Partial CDR3 DNA: TGTGCCAGCAGTTTTACGGGGAGCCAGCCC. Residues: CASSFTGSQP. The entire CDR3 protein reads CASSFTGSQPQHF.